The source of this T cell receptor (beta chain) is a study of T cells in Graves' hyperthyroidism and ophthalmopathy. Findings and caveats of the study: By a 13 V-J model, ophthalmopathy was set apart from stable hyperthyroidism.

This clonotype was observed at least ten times. Its target is unknown. Thyroid ultrasound and orbital computed tomography, with clinical symptoms and serum thyroxine and TRAb, informed diagnoses. Regions amplified from RNA transcripts were the TCR beta CDR3 regions. TCR CDR3 underwent first-round RT-PCR with the HTBI primer set. TCRdb ran MiXCR on the multiplex PCR reads and lists one entry per CDR3 protein. The sample lists about 570,000 distinct CDR3 sequences; 40% to 55% were seen once. Sequences were obtained from peripheral blood or thyroid tissue (not recorded which). The clonotype comes from an adult woman with Graves' disease, either hyperthyroidism or ophthalmopathy (not recorded which).

CDR3 nucleotide sequence: TGCAGTGCCTCTCCGGGTATCAATCAGCCCCAGCATTTT. Translating gives CSASPGINQPQHF. The chain has TRBV20-1 and TRBJ1-5; no clear D. In germline, CDR1 is DFQATT, CDR2 SNEGSKA (reference sequence). The CDR3 has 13 amino acids. V lost 6 bases and J 3 bases, leaving 12 bases between the germline ends.